This T cell receptor (beta chain) was found in a study of blood T cell repertoires in COVID-19. Looking at the study overall: The United States, Italy and Spain supplied acute and convalescent COVID-19 samples. In each case, the material was cDNA or gDNA derived from T cells, B-cell-depleted T cells, or PBMCs.

Donors were grouped by their self-reported clinical history. In the original workflow: Amplification of reference gene primers was used by the study to estimate nucleated cell counts. The assay was immunoSEQ multiplex PCR, and TCRdb's table has in-frame clones only and misses some. That table furnishes V, J and clone size, whereas the DNA furnished D and trimming. This table has approximately 390,000 clones, approximately 87% appearing once. The CDR3 runs 16 residues. Germline-derived CDR1 and CDR2 are SGHNT and YYREEE (reference sequence). The J segment lost 7 bases and the V segment lost 4 bases, leaving 10 bases of the junction unmatched.

What was sequenced was PBMCs or T cells enriched from blood (not recorded which). This TCR was sampled from a woman between 45 and 60 years old who had recovered from COVID-19. The chain employs TRBV5-4 and TRBJ2-1, with 11 nucleotides matching TRBD1. The CDR3 coding sequence is TGTGCCAGCAGCCTGGCCTGGACAGGGGGCGGTAATGAGCAGTTCTTC. Translated: CASSLAWTGGGNEQFF.